Included here is one T cell receptor beta chain sequence, with context. The antigen this receptor binds is unknown. Per-base quality was not reported, and no clone a single base away is much larger than it. The sample comes from a study of CD8+ T cells in alopecia areata listed by TCRdb under 2018. For the study in its entirety: Treated patients were enrolled in an open-label pilot trial of oral tofacitinib at 5 to 10 mg twice daily for moderate-to-severe alopecia areata. Patients stayed on tofacitinib for 6 to 18 months and then had 6 months of follow-up off drug so that delayed response and recurrence could be assessed. Scalp clonality was compared across normal scalp (n=4), patchy alopecia areata scalp (n=8), and alopecia totalis/universalis scalp (n=8). TCRbeta CDR3 regions were amplified by immunoSEQ multiplex PCR using 35 Vbeta forward and 13 Jbeta reverse primers. The study used high-throughput TCRbeta sequencing to examine T cell clonal expansion in alopecia areata, in both the C3H/HeJ mouse model and human patients. RNA was extracted with the PAXgene miRNA kit for fixed scalp, the miRNeasy kit for PBMCs, and the RNeasy kit for mouse skin. Biopsies were taken from tofacitinib-treated patients at baseline and again at 4 and 24 weeks into treatment, and several of those patients also had a later scalp biopsy. In humans, TCRbeta sequencing was performed on scalp tissue and on sorted CD4+ and CD8+ peripheral blood T cells from healthy controls and from patients with patchy or totalis/universalis alopecia areata. Beyond this particular receptor, the publication reports: Unlike mouse skin, which is dominated by gammadelta T cells, normal human skin has resident alphabeta T cells that are also sequenced, and this complicates analysis of the scalp TCR repertoire. Shared TCR sequences between patients were less evident than in mice, which may be partly attributable to HLA diversity in the patient population. Compared with normal scalp, lesional scalp, particularly in alopecia totalis/universalis, had higher clonality and more expanded CD8+ clones, which suggests antigenic drive.

This specimen's time point label, interpreted: baseline before oral tofacitinib. Lesional scalp punch biopsies and peripheral blood were obtained from alopecia areata patients. PBMCs were separated by density centrifugation and stained for CD3, CD4 and CD8, after which CD4+ and CD8+ T cells were sorted on a FACSAria. The trim is 3 bases for V and 10 bases for J, with a gap of 16 bases between the germline ends. For CDR1 and CDR2, the germline V gene (reference sequence) lists GTSNPN and SVGIG. From the cysteine through the phenylalanine, the CDR3 covers 13 amino acids. Of all the DNA, just the CDR3 is kept, 39 bases in frame from base 1. The library relied on the immunoSEQ multiplex PCR assay. For TCR sequencing, RNA was extracted from every sample and reverse transcribed into cDNA to serve as template. First-strand cDNA was synthesized using SuperScript III with a 2:1 mix of oligo-dT and random hexamers. A synthetic immune receptor repertoire was used to gauge amplification bias, and whatever bias remained was removed computationally. Regarding the original processing steps: Raw reads were preprocessed to remove errors, and CDR3 was defined according to IMGT conventions as the region from the conserved cysteine to phenylalanine. Clonality was computed by normalizing Shannon entropy by log2 of the number of productive unique TCRs and subtracting the result from 1. Whether each scalp clone was CD4 or CD8 was inferred by checking scalp TCRbeta sequences against the CD4 and CD8 repertoires from sorted blood. TCRdb retrieved this table from immuneACCESS and kept in-frame rearrangements only. Not all clones are present; in checked studies, unresolved V genes account for under half, and no reason is known for the remainder. The DNA was the basis for D and trimming; V, J and clone size are from that table. The table for this sample lists more than 150,000 clones; about 60% of them were counted only once. Roughly 15% of the sample is in the top ten clones.

Here the sequenced sample was CD4+ T cells sorted from blood, taken at week 0. The sequence joins TRBV30 to TRBJ2-1, with TRBD2 perhaps the D gene, on 5 matching bases. The receptor was derived from a human donor with alopecia areata. CDR3 region: CAWSVGGWGEQFF. In nucleotides, the sequence is TGTGCCTGGAGCGTTGGAGGTTGGGGAGAGCAGTTCTTC. Reference TRBV30 and TRBJ2-1 genes cover what lies past the CDR3, so the full variable domain is SQTIHQWPATLVQPVGSPLSLECTVEGTSNPNLYWYRQAAGRGLQLLFYSVGIGQISSEVPQNLSASRPQDRQFILSSKKLLLSDSGFYLCAWSVGGWGEQFFGPGTRLTVL.